This is a list of T cell receptor beta chains from one sample in a study of T cell responses to AZD1222 COVID-19 vaccine. Generated by immunoSEQ multiplex PCR, the TCRdb table keeps only in-frame clones and is missing some. The sample carries 130,000 to 150,000 clones, about nine tenths recorded once. This sample comprised peripheral blood, obtained on day 0 of AZD1222 vaccination. The source is an adult in good health. Both conserved end residues are part of each CDR3. A D gene is named only where the DNA matches it firmly. Rows may omit the clone size; those that give it use once, few, many or a size class.

j_call d_call clone_size v_call cdr3_aa cdr3_nt
TRBJ2-7 . . TRBV5-1 CASSLGGAREQYF TGCGCCAGCAGCTTGGGGGGGGCGAGAGAGCAGTACTTC
TRBJ2-1 TRBD1 . TRBV6-4 CASSDSTGGYNEQFF TGTGCCAGCAGTGACTCGACAGGGGGCTACAATGAGCAGTTCTTC
TRBJ2-3 . . TRBV13 CASSLETRPTLDTQYF TGTGCCAGCAGCTTAGAAACTAGACCCACCCTTGATACGCAGTATTTT
TRBJ1-1 . . TRBV5-1 CASSSDVNTEAFF TGCGCCAGCAGCTCCGACGTGAACACTGAAGCTTTCTTT
TRBJ2-2 TRBD2 . TRBV2 CASSEARSGAGELFF TGTGCCAGCAGTGAAGCCCGCAGCGGGGCCGGGGAGCTGTTTTTT
TRBJ2-7 TRBD1 . TRBV3-1/TRBV3-2 CASSRDRDYEQYF TGTGCCAGCAGCCGGGACAGGGACTACGAGCAGTACTTC
TRBJ1-6 . . TRBV2 CASRGQWPYNSPLHF TGTGCCAGCAGAGGACAGTGGCCCTATAATTCACCCCTCCACTTT
TRBJ2-1 TRBD2 . TRBV11-3 CASSWVAGGTDEQFF TGTGCCAGCAGCTGGGTAGCGGGAGGCACGGATGAGCAGTTCTTC
TRBJ2-3 . . TRBV30 CAWSVRQVAQYF TGTGCCTGGAGTGTACGACAGGTTGCGCAGTATTTT
TRBJ1-1 . . TRBV29-1 CSVYRTGQARDTEAFF TGCAGCGTTTACCGGACCGGGCAGGCAAGGGACACTGAAGCTTTCTTT
TRBJ1-1 . . TRBV2 CAARDHAATEAFF TGTGCCGCCCGAGACCACGCGGCCACTGAAGCTTTCTTT
TRBJ1-1 TRBD1 once TRBV10-1 CASSRTGGQEPPNTEAFF TGCGCCAGCAGTCGCACAGGGGGCCAGGAACCCCCGAACACTGAAGCTTTCTTT
TRBJ2-4 . once TRBV6-2/TRBV6-3 CASSYSRENIQYF TGTGCCAGCAGTTACTCCAGGGAAAACATTCAGTACTTC
TRBJ2-7 . . TRBV7-8 CASSSTETSEQYF TGTGCCAGCAGCTCGACAGAAACGAGCGAGCAGTACTTC
TRBJ1-2 . . TRBV21-1 CASSRNSTGYMSYGYTF TGTGCCAGCAGCAGAAATTCGACAGGGTATATGTCGTATGGCTACACCTTC
TRBJ2-1 TRBD1 . TRBV6-5 CASIPGGQDNEQFF TGTGCCAGCATTCCAGGAGGACAGGACAATGAGCAGTTCTTC
TRBJ1-1 . . TRBV3-1/TRBV3-2 CASSPVGENTEAFF TGTGCCAGCAGCCCGGTGGGGGAGAACACTGAAGCTTTCTTT
TRBJ1-5 . . TRBV3-1/TRBV3-2 CASSLEGGEFSNQPQHF TGTGCCAGCAGTCTCGAGGGGGGCGAGTTTAGCAATCAGCCCCAGCATTTT
TRBJ1-5 . . TRBV19 CASTPPGGFGPGNQPQHF TGTGCCAGTACCCCTCCGGGGGGCTTCGGCCCGGGCAATCAGCCCCAGCATTTT
TRBJ1-1 . few TRBV5-4 CASSLGGNTEAFF TGTGCCAGCAGCTTAGGGGGAAACACTGAAGCTTTCTTT
TRBJ1-3 TRBD1 . TRBV9 CASSVAGGDRGKVGNTIYF TGTGCCAGCAGCGTAGCGGGAGGGGACAGGGGAAAGGTTGGAAACACCATATATTTT
TRBJ1-1 . . TRBV3-1/TRBV3-2 CASSHARVDTEAFF TGTGCCAGCAGCCATGCCAGGGTTGACACTGAAGCTTTCTTT
TRBJ2-1 TRBD2 . TRBV24-1 CATSPSGLAGTYNEQFF TGTGCCACCAGTCCTTCGGGACTAGCGGGAACCTACAATGAGCAGTTCTTC
TRBJ1-1 TRBD1 . TRBV19 CASRWTGVGGTEAFF TGTGCCAGTAGGTGGACAGGGGTCGGGGGAACTGAAGCTTTCTTT
TRBJ2-5 TRBD1 . TRBV6-5 CASAGTGQETQYF TGTGCCAGCGCCGGGACAGGGCAAGAGACCCAGTACTTC
TRBJ2-5 TRBD2 . TRBV11-3 CASSKGTSGEETQYF TGTGCCAGCAGCAAAGGGACTAGCGGGGAAGAGACCCAGTACTTC
TRBJ2-4 TRBD1 . TRBV29-1 CSALKAGQGISKNIQYF TGCAGCGCCCTAAAGGCGGGACAGGGAATATCCAAAAACATTCAGTACTTC
TRBJ1-6 TRBD1 . TRBV27 CASSLNRGGNSPLHF TGTGCCAGCAGTTTAAACAGGGGGGGTAATTCACCCCTCCACTTT
TRBJ2-2 . . TRBV5-1 CASSLEGATTGELFF TGCGCCAGCAGCTTGGAAGGGGCAACCACCGGGGAGCTGTTTTTT
TRBJ1-1 . . TRBV19 CASSIPGEAFF TGTGCCAGTAGTATTCCCGGGGAAGCTTTCTTT
TRBJ1-1 . . TRBV5-1 CASSSSGGTFEAFF TGCGCCAGCAGCTCTTCGGGGGGGACCTTTGAAGCTTTCTTT
TRBJ2-2 TRBD1 once TRBV5-1 CASNRDRNTGELFF TGCGCCAGCAACCGGGACAGGAACACCGGGGAGCTGTTTTTT
TRBJ1-1 TRBD1 few TRBV27 CASSSPRTGRLEAFF TGTGCCAGCAGTTCACCTCGGACAGGGAGGCTAGAAGCTTTCTTT
TRBJ2-7 TRBD1 . TRBV5-1 CASSSRQGDVYEQYF TGCGCCAGCAGCTCCAGACAGGGCGATGTCTACGAGCAGTACTTC
TRBJ1-1 . few TRBV5-8 CASSLISTEAFF TGTGCCAGCAGCTTGATCAGCACTGAAGCTTTCTTT
TRBJ2-1 . . TRBV20-1 CSARSFNEQFF TGCAGTGCTCGTAGTTTCAATGAGCAGTTCTTC
TRBJ2-2 . . TRBV5-1 CASSLEVSNTGELFF TGCGCCAGCAGCTTGGAGGTCTCCAACACCGGGGAGCTGTTTTTT
TRBJ2-7 . . TRBV5-4 CASTTGGEQYF TGTGCCAGCACTACGGGCGGCGAGCAGTACTTC
TRBJ1-6 . . TRBV2 CAGGTRPGALHF TGTGCCGGCGGGACCCGGCCGGGGGCCCTCCACTTT
TRBJ1-5 . . TRBV29-1 CSVAGRGDQPQHF TGCAGCGTCGCCGGGCGCGGGGATCAGCCCCAGCATTTT
TRBJ2-1 . . TRBV18 CASSPQSGVNEQFF TGTGCCAGCTCACCACAATCAGGAGTCAATGAGCAGTTCTTC
TRBJ2-7 . . TRBV21-1 CASSLPLLGGASYEQYF TGTGCCAGCAGCCTACCACTCTTAGGCGGCGCGTCCTACGAGCAGTACTTC
TRBJ2-5 . . TRBV7-5 CARSAIQGAGETQYF TGTGCCAGAAGCGCGATACAGGGGGCAGGGGAGACCCAGTACTTC
TRBJ2-3 . . TRBV5-1 CASSLGLDRNTDTQYF TGCGCCAGCAGCTTGGGGCTAGACAGAAACACAGATACGCAGTATTTT
TRBJ1-4 . . TRBV6-5 CASSSGGAATNEKLFF TGTGCCAGCAGTTCCGGGGGAGCAGCAACTAATGAAAAACTGTTTTTT
TRBJ2-7 TRBD2 . TRBV19 CASSDIGTISSEQYF TGTGCCAGTAGTGATATTGGGACTATTTCTAGCGAGCAGTACTTC
TRBJ1-6 TRBD1 . TRBV27 CASTRQGSYNSPLHF TGTGCCAGCACCCGACAGGGCTCCTATAATTCACCCCTCCACTTT
TRBJ1-1 TRBD1 . TRBV5-1 CASSSGQAKNTEAFF TGCGCCAGCAGCTCGGGACAGGCGAAGAACACTGAAGCTTTCTTT
TRBJ2-1 . . TRBV27 CASRMAVGSYNEQFF TGTGCCAGCAGAATGGCGGTAGGCTCCTACAATGAGCAGTTCTTC
TRBJ2-3 . . TRBV21-1 CASSPRGREDTDTQYF TGTGCCAGCAGCCCTCGTGGCAGAGAAGATACGGATACGCAGTATTTT
TRBJ2-3 TRBD2 . TRBV19 CASSIPPVGSGDGDTQYF TGTGCCAGTAGTATACCACCCGTGGGCAGCGGGGATGGAGATACGCAGTATTTT
TRBJ1-1 . . TRBV5-1 CASSAGPANTEAFF TGCGCCAGCAGCGCGGGACCGGCGAACACTGAAGCTTTCTTT
TRBJ1-3 . . TRBV7-9 CASSPPFPSGNTIYF TGTGCCAGCAGCCCACCCTTCCCCTCTGGAAACACCATATATTTT
TRBJ2-1 . once TRBV19 CASSKIGTEYNEQFF TGTGCCAGTAGTAAGATCGGGACGGAATACAATGAGCAGTTCTTC
TRBJ1-1 . . TRBV7-3 CASSLLGEANTEAFF TGTGCCAGCAGCTTACTGGGGGAGGCGAACACTGAAGCTTTCTTT
TRBJ2-7 TRBD1 . TRBV3-1/TRBV3-2 CASSRTGQGASYEQYF TGTGCCAGCAGCCGTACCGGACAGGGTGCATCCTACGAGCAGTACTTC
TRBJ2-5 . . TRBV20-1 CSAGVETQYF TGCAGTGCGGGAGTAGAGACCCAGTACTTC
TRBJ1-6 TRBD1 . TRBV27 CASSDRGGNSPLHF TGTGCCAGCAGTGACAGGGGTGGGAATTCACCCCTCCACTTT
TRBJ1-2 . . TRBV12-3/TRBV12-4 CASSSQVGGYTF TGTGCCAGCAGTTCGCAGGTCGGAGGCTACACCTTC